This T cell receptor beta chain was recovered during a study of T cell responses to AZD1222 COVID-19 vaccine. Study-wide results and caveats: Among spike-specific TCRs, nearly half reportedly target unmutated variant regions.

Analysis merged second doses at about 4 or about 12 weeks. This clone was detected only once. What it binds is unknown. Clones were read by immunoSEQ multiplex PCR, and TCRdb kept only the in-frame ones, dropping some. The data hold 95,000 to 120,000 clones, with about 91% observed a single time. CDR3 length equals 21 residues. Germline V gene lookup returns CDR1 LNHNV and CDR2 YYDKDF (reference sequence). V lost 5 bases, J lost 0 bases, and 23 bases stayed unmatched. This clonotype was sampled from an adult who received the AZD1222 COVID-19 vaccine. The chain couples TRBV15 to TRBJ1-1, with 8 bases lining up with TRBD1. Sequencing used peripheral blood, obtained 28 days after the second AZD1222 dose. In nucleotides, the CDR3 is TGTGCCACCAGCGGGGAACAGGGGGACTTGAGTAGTTGGGGAATGAACACTGAAGCTTTCTTT. It translates to CATSGEQGDLSSWGMNTEAFF.